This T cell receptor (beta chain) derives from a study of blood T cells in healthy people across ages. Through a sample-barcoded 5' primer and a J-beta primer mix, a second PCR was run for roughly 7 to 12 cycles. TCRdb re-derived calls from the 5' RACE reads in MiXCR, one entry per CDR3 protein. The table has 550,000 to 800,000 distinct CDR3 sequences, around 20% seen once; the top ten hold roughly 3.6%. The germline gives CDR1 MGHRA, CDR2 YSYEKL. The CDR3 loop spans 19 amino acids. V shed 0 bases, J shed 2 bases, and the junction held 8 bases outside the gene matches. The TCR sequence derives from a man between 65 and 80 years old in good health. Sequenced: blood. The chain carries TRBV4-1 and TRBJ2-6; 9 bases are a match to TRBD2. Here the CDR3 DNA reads TGCGCCAGCAGCCAAGATTCTGGGCTAGCGGGAACTGGGGCCAACGTCCTGACTTTC. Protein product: CASSQDSGLAGTGANVLTF.